The TCR beta chain described here comes from a study of T cells after yellow fever vaccination. TCRdb independently ran MiXCR on the 5' RACE reads; one entry per CDR3 protein. The sample yields some 560,000 distinct CDR3 sequences, about 17% seen once. Unmatched junction bases numbered 10, after V lost 3 bases and J lost 6 bases. The length of the CDR3 is 16 residues. CDR1 and CDR2 from the germline V gene are SGHTA and FQGNSA. This clonotype appeared many times. Its antigen is not known. The study's findings and limits: Abundant bulk-derived clonotypes could contaminate FACS-sorted repertoires.

The clonotype comes from a man aged 18 to 29 who received the YFV17D yellow fever vaccine. This material consisted of PBMCs, taken 5 days after the first yellow fever vaccination. This chain uses TRBV7-2 with TRBJ2-3, with 9 bases identical to TRBD2. The CDR3 region is CASSFVPLAGRDTQYF. DNA for the CDR3: TGTGCCAGCAGCTTTGTCCCTCTAGCGGGGAGGGATACGCAGTATTTT.